This entry lists 23 T cell receptor beta chains sequenced from one sample in a study of cytomegalovirus exposure and HLA in healthy donors. Primers: 60 Vbeta forward and 13 Jbeta reverse. Profiling relied on immunoSEQ multiplex PCR, and the TCRdb table lists in-frame clones only, not all of them. The sample lists under 120,000 clones; 65% to 75% were seen once. Material for sequencing was PBMCs. Every receptor here comes from a middle-aged man in good health and CMV-seropositive.

This clone was picked up one time. V gene TRBV15 combines with J gene TRBJ1-2, with a tentative D call TRBD1 (5 bases). Germline CDR1 reads LNHNV; CDR2 reads YYDKDF (reference sequence). The CDR3 consists of 11 residues. Between the trimmed V and J ends, which lost 6 bases and 14 bases, there was a span of 16 bases. The CDR3 is CATSDGGVITF. The CDR3 DNA reads TGTGCCACCAGTGATGGGGGGGTGATAACCTTC. Full variable domain (outside the CDR3, taken from reference TRBV15 and TRBJ1-2): DAMVIQNPRYQVTQFGKPVTLSCSQTLNHNVMYWYQQKSSQAPKLLFHYYDKDFNNEADTPDNFQSRRPNTSFCFLDIRSPGLGDTAMYLCATSDGGVITFGSGTRLTVV.

V and J are TRBV7-8 and TRBJ2-7; tentatively, D is TRBD2 (5 bases). CDR1 and CDR2 from the germline V gene are SGHVS and FQNEAQ. CDR3 size: 13 residues. V was shortened by 1 base and J by 6 bases, with 10 bases between the two germline ends. CDR3 nucleotide sequence: TGTGCCAGCAGCTTAGTTCGGGGATCCGAGCAGTACGTC. Its translation is CASSLVRGSEQYV.

A few counts support this clone. The chain combines TRBV7-8 with TRBJ2-3; D is possibly TRBD2 (5 bases). This CDR3 region has 15 residues. Trimming stripped 6 bases from V and 0 bases from J, with 13 bases between. Germline V gives CDR1 SGHVS, CDR2 FQNEAQ. The CDR3 DNA reads TGTGCCAGCAGTGTGAGGGCGGTTAGCACAGATACGCAGTATTTT. Its protein is CASSVRAVSTDTQYF.

This rearrangement joins TRBV10-1 to TRBJ2-1; 11 positions match TRBD1. The CDR3 covers 15 residues. Unmatched junction bases numbered 3, after V lost 0 bases and J lost 8 bases. CDR1 and CDR2 from the germline V gene are WNHNN and SYGVQD (reference sequence). Written as DNA, the CDR3 is TGCGCCAGCAGTGAGTCGAGGACAGGGGGCGATGAGCAGTTCTTC. This gives the protein CASSESRTGGDEQFF.

The chain links TRBV2 to TRBJ1-1; no definite D call. The V and J ends lost 6 bases and 1 base respectively, with 9 bases between them. The germline CDR1 and CDR2 sequences are SNHLY and FYNNEI. The CDR3 is made up of 13 amino acids. The CDR3 DNA reads TGTGCCAGCAGAGCGGAGTGGAACACTGAAGCTTTCTTT. It translates to CASRAEWNTEAFF.

This chain links TRBV28 with TRBJ2-1, with 7 bases identical to TRBD2. CDR1 MDHEN and CDR2 SYDVKM come from the germline V gene. Unmatched junction bases numbered 11, after V lost 1 base and J lost 8 bases. The CDR3 extends over 16 amino acids. The CDR3 region has the DNA TGTGCCAGCAGTTTATACGGCCTAGCGGAATTACATGAGCAGTTCTTC. This encodes CASSLYGLAELHEQFF.

This clone was seen more than once but under ten times. The chain has TRBV7-9 and TRBJ2-5; D gene ambiguous. With 1 base removed from V and 1 base from J, the gap between germline ends came to 7 bases. The CDR3 is made up of 14 amino acids. In germline, CDR1 is SEHNR, CDR2 FQNEAQ (reference sequence). The CDR3 sequence: CASSLDLRQETQYF. The DNA of the CDR3 is TGTGCCAGCAGCTTAGATCTGCGCCAAGAGACCCAGTACTTC. Variable domain in full (rest from reference TRBV7-9 and TRBJ2-5): DTGVSQNPRHKITKRGQNVTFRCDPISEHNRLYWYRQTLGQGPEFLTYFQNEAQLEKSRLLSDRFSAERPKGSFSTLEIQRTEQGDSAMYLCASSLDLRQETQYFGPGTRLLVL.

The chain has TRBV30 and TRBJ1-5; no firm D call. The germline gives CDR1 GTSNPN, CDR2 SVGIG (reference sequence). V gave up 2 bases and J gave up 4 bases, with 15 bases separating them. CDR3 size: 15 residues. The CDR3 sequence is CAWSHGLGGNQPQHF. The CDR3 DNA reads TGTGCCTGGAGTCACGGACTGGGAGGGAATCAGCCCCAGCATTTT.

This rearrangement joins TRBV30 to TRBJ2-3, with 8 bases aligning to TRBD1. The CDR3 consists of 18 residues. The ends lost 4 bases at V and 1 base at J; junction bases unmatched: 16. The germline V gene has CDR1 GTSNPN and CDR2 SVGIG (reference sequence). This CDR3 reads CAWTGLLQGAPGTDTQYF. The DNA for the CDR3 is TGTGCCTGGACCGGACTACTCCAGGGGGCCCCTGGCACAGATACGCAGTATTTT.

V usage is TRBV5-1 and J usage is TRBJ2-3; the D gene is possibly TRBD1 (5 bases). This CDR3 is built from 13 residues. Trimming took off 0 bases at V and 5 bases at J, with 7 bases between the two ends. Germline V gene sequence: CDR1 SGHRS, CDR2 YFSETQ. The CDR3 DNA is TGCGCCAGCAGCTTGGCAGGGCGAGATACGCAGTATTTT. Its translation is CASSLAGRDTQYF. Drawing the rest from reference TRBV5-1 and TRBJ2-3, the complete variable domain is KAGVTQTPRYLIKTRGQQVTLSCSPISGHRSVSWYQQTPGQGLQFLFEYFSETQRNKGNFPGRFSGRQFSNSRSEMNVSTLELGDSALYLCASSLAGRDTQYFGPGTRLTVL.

This clone was seen once. V is TRBV23-1 and J is TRBJ1-1; no definite D call. TRBV23-1 falls under the ORF class, with uncertain function. V lost 9 bases, J lost 1 base, and 12 bases lay in between. CDR3 length: 13 residues. CDR3 sequence reads: CARGGHPNTEAFF. Written as DNA, the CDR3 is TGCGCCAGAGGCGGCCACCCGAACACTGAAGCTTTCTTT.

This CDR3 is CASSPSRDRVNEQFF. The CDR3 bases are TGTGCCAGCAGTCCGTCCCGGGACAGGGTCAATGAGCAGTTCTTC. The chain couples TRBV27 to TRBJ2-1; 9 nucleotides line up with TRBD1. This CDR3 has 15 residues. The V and J ends lost 5 bases and 6 bases, in that order; junction bases with no gene match: 8. Germline-derived CDR1 and CDR2 are MNHEY and SMNVEV (reference sequence).

This chain connects TRBV7-3 to TRBJ2-3, with D perhaps TRBD1 (5 bases). Per the germline V gene, CDR1 is SGHTA and CDR2 is FQGTGA. This CDR3 region has 14 residues. The V and J ends lost 5 bases and 1 base respectively, with 10 bases between them. DNA of the CDR3: TGTGCCAGCAGCCTAGAACAGGGCACAGATACGCAGTATTTT. Translated, it gives CASSLEQGTDTQYF. Based on the CDR3 plus reference TRBV7-3 and TRBJ2-3, the full variable domain is GAGVSQTPSNKVTEKGKYVELRCDPISGHTALYWYRQSLGQGPEFLIYFQGTGAADDSGLPNDRFFAVRPEGSVSTLKIQRTERGDSAVYLCASSLEQGTDTQYFGPGTRLTVL.

This clone appeared once. The chain combines TRBV5-1 with TRBJ1-3, with D perhaps TRBD1 (6 bases). The length of the CDR3 is 14 residues. Trimming took off 2 bases at V and 4 bases at J, with 10 bases between the two ends. CDR1 is SGHRS, CDR2 YFSETQ, per germline. The CDR3 sequence: CASSFEQGGNTIYF. CDR3 DNA sequence: TGCGCCAGCAGCTTTGAGCAGGGGGGAAACACCATATATTTT.

J is TRBJ1-5 and V is TRBV19; 7 nucleotides match TRBD1. This CDR3 spans 16 amino acids. The V gene's germline CDR1 is LNHDA and CDR2 SQIVND (reference sequence). V lost 6 bases to trimming and J lost 4 bases; unmatched junction nucleotides: 12. The chain's CDR3 is CASRPVDREPNQPQHF. Here the CDR3 DNA reads TGTGCCAGTAGACCCGTCGACAGGGAACCGAATCAGCCCCAGCATTTT.

The gene calls are TRBV28 and TRBJ2-7; 12 bases match TRBD1. Germline-derived CDR1 and CDR2 are MDHEN and SYDVKM. The CDR3 is 19 amino acids. Trimming at V came to 6 bases and at J to 6 bases, leaving 21 bases not matched to a gene. The CDR3 coding sequence is TGTGCCAGCAGAACACCCGGGACAGGGGGCACGGGAGCTCGGGGCGAGCAGTACTTC. This sequence encodes CASRTPGTGGTGARGEQYF.

Details on this clone: This same CDR3 is encoded by further DNA sequences in the sample. The rearrangement links TRBV5-1 to TRBJ2-3, with 8 nucleotides matching TRBD1. Unmatched junction bases numbered 0, after V lost 0 bases and J lost 3 bases. The CDR3 consists of 14 residues. In germline, CDR1 is SGHRS, CDR2 YFSETQ. The CDR3 protein is CASSLDRGTDTQYF. The CDR3 DNA reads as TGCGCCAGCAGCTTGGACAGGGGGACAGATACGCAGTATTTT.

The CDR3 DNA reads as TGTGCCAGCAGTTACGCTTCATTAGGGGAGGACAATGAGCAGTTCTTC. Protein: CASSYASLGEDNEQFF. V is TRBV6-5 and J is TRBJ2-1, with a possible D match to TRBD2 (6 bases). In germline, CDR1 is MNHEY, CDR2 SVGAGI. The ends were cut back, 2 bases at V and 5 bases at J, with 16 bases in the middle. CDR3 length: 16 residues.

The CDR3 DNA reads TGTGCCAGCAGTTATTCGGCGGGAAGCTCCTACGAGCAGTACGTC. Amino acid sequence: CASSYSAGSSYEQYV. The chain has TRBV27 and TRBJ2-7; tentative D call: TRBD2 (6 bases). V dropped 4 bases and J dropped 0 bases, with 13 bases sitting between them. The CDR3 has 15 amino acids. Germline CDR1 and CDR2: MNHEY and SMNVEV (reference sequence).

A few counts support this clone. The gene calls are TRBV10-3 and TRBJ2-3; tentatively, D is TRBD1 (5 bases). Trimming stripped 2 bases from V and 1 base from J, with 13 bases between. This CDR3 has 16 residues. CDR1 and CDR2 from the germline V gene are ENHRY and SYGVKD. The CDR3 region has the DNA TGTGCCATCAGTGAGGGTCAGGGTATAGGCACAGATACGCAGTATTTT. Translating it yields CAISEGQGIGTDTQYF.

V gene TRBV7-9 combines with J gene TRBJ1-2; D possibly corresponds to TRBD1 (5 bases). CDR3 length equals 16 residues. Trimming stripped 5 bases from V and 8 bases from J, with 24 bases between. CDR1 is SEHNR, CDR2 FQNEAQ, per germline (reference sequence). The CDR3 DNA is TGTGCCAGCAGCCTTGCAGGTGGAACGGACATTTCGGGCTACACCTTC. As protein: CASSLAGGTDISGYTF.

V is TRBV9 and J is TRBJ2-1; 10 bases align to TRBD1. CDR3 size: 16 residues. Germline V lookup: CDR1 SGDLS, CDR2 YYNGEE. V was pared by 3 bases and J by 5 bases, with 8 bases of the junction left unmatched. The CDR3 reads CASSAVDRGKNNEQFF. CDR3 sequence (DNA): TGTGCCAGCAGCGCGGTGGACAGGGGGAAAAACAATGAGCAGTTCTTC.

The rearrangement uses TRBV18 and TRBJ1-5; D possibly corresponds to TRBD1 (5 bases). Trimming left V 1 base short and J 2 bases short, with 9 bases between. The germline V gene encodes CDR1 KGHSH and CDR2 LQKENI. The CDR3 has 15 amino acids. The CDR3 sequence is CASSPQGGGNQPQHF. The CDR3 region has the DNA TGTGCCAGCTCACCACAGGGAGGGGGCAATCAGCCCCAGCATTTT.